The 13 T cell receptor beta chains below were found in one sample sequenced in a study of long-term antiretroviral therapy in people with HIV. Assay version v3.0 of immunoSEQ was used, and it was run at survey level. Sequencing was performed with immunoSEQ multiplex PCR; in TCRdb, only in-frame clones are kept and a portion is missing. The sample has 35,000 to 45,000 clones, approximately 86% seen once. Sequenced here: unsorted PBMCs, sampled just before starting antiretroviral therapy. The receptor set was obtained from a woman under 30 with HIV.

Worth noting for this clone: Sequence at one end of the junction differs from germline and may be a read error. This chain joins TRBV11-2 and TRBJ2-7, with D tentatively TRBD1 or TRBD2 (5 bases each). CDR3 length: 14 amino acids. The germline CDR1 and CDR2 sequences are SGHAT and FQNNGV. The CDR3 sequence: CASTLLGGSAEQYF. In nucleotides, the CDR3 is TGTGCCAGCACCTTACTTGGGGGTAGCGCGGAGCAGTACTTC.

The gene calls are TRBV5-1 and TRBJ2-7; tentatively, D is TRBD1 or TRBD2 (5 bases each). Germline lookup yields CDR1 SGHRS and CDR2 YFSETQ. The CDR3 extends over 16 amino acids. Trimming took 0 bases from V and 0 from J, leaving 13 bases between them. The DNA for the CDR3 is TGCGCCAGCAGCTTGGGAGGGGCCCAAATCTCCTACGAGCAGTACTTC. This codes for CASSLGGAQISYEQYF.

This rearrangement joins TRBV28 to TRBJ2-5, with TRBD2 matching over 7 bases. Losses at the gene ends were 3 bases for V and 0 bases for J; bases not matched to a gene: 7. This CDR3 is built from 16 residues. CDR1 is MDHEN and CDR2 is SYDVKM in the germline V gene. The CDR3 DNA sequence: TGTGCCAGCAGTTTGACGGGGGGTAGGGACCAAGAGACCCAGTACTTC. Its protein is CASSLTGGRDQETQYF.

The V call is TRBV5-5, the J call TRBJ2-5; 9 bases are a match to TRBD1. The CDR3 runs to 15 residues. V was pared by 4 bases and J by 2 bases, with 6 bases of the junction left unmatched. Germline CDR1 is SGHKS and CDR2 is YYEKEE (reference sequence). The CDR3 spells CASSRRDREQETQYF. In nucleotides, the CDR3 is TGTGCCAGCAGCCGCCGGGACAGGGAACAAGAGACCCAGTACTTC.

The J gene is TRBJ1-4, the V gene TRBV19; D gene uncertain. The germline V gene has CDR1 LNHDA and CDR2 SQIVND (reference sequence). The CDR3 runs 14 residues. V lost 3 bases and J lost 4, with 9 bases in between. Here the CDR3 DNA reads TGTGCCAGTAGTATCTGGGGAGATAATGAAAAACTGTTTTTT. Protein sequence: CASSIWGDNEKLFF.

The chain has TRBV5-5 and TRBJ1-1; 7 bases align to TRBD1. The V gene end was trimmed by 3 bases and the J gene end by 0 bases; junction bases not matched to a gene: 8. Germline V gene data show CDR1 as SGHKS and CDR2 as YYEKEE (reference sequence). CDR3 length: 16 amino acids. This CDR3 is CASSSAGDSLNTEAFF. In nucleotides, the CDR3 is TGTGCCAGCAGCTCCGCAGGGGACAGCTTGAACACTGAAGCTTTCTTT.

V usage is TRBV18 and J usage is TRBJ2-7; D is possibly TRBD1 (6 bases). The CDR3 consists of 15 residues. The germline gives CDR1 KGHSH, CDR2 LQKENI. V lost 3 bases to trimming and J lost 6 bases, with 18 bases between them. As DNA, the CDR3 is TGTGCCAGCTCACCCGGACCGGGACAAAAGGCCGAGCAGTACTTC. It specifies CASSPGPGQKAEQYF.

V gene TRBV5-5 combines with J gene TRBJ1-1; D gene ambiguous. The CDR3 length is 14 residues. Trimming took off 4 bases at V and 2 bases at J, with 12 bases between the two ends. From germline, CDR1 is SGHKS and CDR2 YYEKEE (reference sequence). The CDR3 DNA reads as TGTGCCAGCAGCAGGTGGGGTACTAACACTGAAGCTTTCTTT. Protein sequence: CASSRWGTNTEAFF.

The chain combines TRBV4-3 with TRBJ2-1; D possibly corresponds to TRBD1 (6 bases). The V end was cut by 0 bases, the J end by 2 bases, with 14 bases between. The length of the CDR3 is 17 residues. Germline CDR1 and CDR2: LGHNA and YSLEER. The CDR3 here is CASSQETGPVPYNEQFF. The CDR3 nucleotides read TGCGCCAGCAGCCAAGAAACAGGGCCGGTTCCCTACAATGAGCAGTTCTTC.

The chain employs TRBV28 and TRBJ2-5, with 8 bases matching TRBD1. The CDR3 runs to 14 residues. Per the germline V gene, CDR1 is MDHEN and CDR2 is SYDVKM. V trimming: 5 bases; J trimming: 3 bases; junction bases outside the gene matches: 5. CDR3 residues: CASSPATGEETQYF. For the CDR3, the DNA is TGTGCCAGCAGTCCCGCGACAGGGGAAGAGACCCAGTACTTC.

The V call is TRBV7-2, the J call TRBJ1-5, with unresolved D. The CDR3 sequence is 12 residues long. Germline V gene lookup returns CDR1 SGHTA and CDR2 FQGNSA. Trimming shortened V by 5 bases and J by 3 bases, and 5 bases separated the two germline ends. DNA of the CDR3: TGTGCCAGCAGCCCATTCAATCAGCCCCAGCATTTT. This translates into CASSPFNQPQHF.

The chain is built from TRBV11-2 and TRBJ2-2; D remains unclear. Trimming shortened V by 1 base and J by 1 base, and 16 bases separated the two germline ends. Per germline, CDR1 SGHAT and CDR2 FQNNGV. The CDR3 is 18 residues long. Here the CDR3 reads CASSLVRIALKNTGELFF. CDR3 coding DNA: TGTGCCAGCAGCTTAGTAAGGATAGCCCTAAAGAACACCGGGGAGCTGTTTTTT.

The chain is built from TRBV4-2 and TRBJ2-6; D remains unclear. The CDR3 spans 16 residues. The V and J ends lost 0 bases and 1 base respectively, with 7 bases between them. Germline CDR1 reads LGHNA; CDR2 reads YNFKEQ. The CDR3 sequence: CASSQDELSGANVLTF. CDR3 in DNA: TGTGCCAGCAGCCAAGATGAGTTATCTGGGGCCAACGTCCTGACTTTC.